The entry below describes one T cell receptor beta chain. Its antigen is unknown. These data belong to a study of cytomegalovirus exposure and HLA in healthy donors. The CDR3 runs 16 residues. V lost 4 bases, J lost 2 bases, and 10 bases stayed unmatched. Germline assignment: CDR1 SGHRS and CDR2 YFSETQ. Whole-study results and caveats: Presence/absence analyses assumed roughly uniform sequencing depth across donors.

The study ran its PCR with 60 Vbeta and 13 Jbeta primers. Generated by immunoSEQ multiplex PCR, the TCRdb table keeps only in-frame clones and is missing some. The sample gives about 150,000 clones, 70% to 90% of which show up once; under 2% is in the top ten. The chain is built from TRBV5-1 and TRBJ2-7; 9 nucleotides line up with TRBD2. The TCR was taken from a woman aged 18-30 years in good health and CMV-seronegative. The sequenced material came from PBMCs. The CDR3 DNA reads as TGCGCCAGCAGCCTTCTCTTCCCTAGCGGGACCTACGAGCAGTACTTC. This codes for CASSLLFPSGTYEQYF.